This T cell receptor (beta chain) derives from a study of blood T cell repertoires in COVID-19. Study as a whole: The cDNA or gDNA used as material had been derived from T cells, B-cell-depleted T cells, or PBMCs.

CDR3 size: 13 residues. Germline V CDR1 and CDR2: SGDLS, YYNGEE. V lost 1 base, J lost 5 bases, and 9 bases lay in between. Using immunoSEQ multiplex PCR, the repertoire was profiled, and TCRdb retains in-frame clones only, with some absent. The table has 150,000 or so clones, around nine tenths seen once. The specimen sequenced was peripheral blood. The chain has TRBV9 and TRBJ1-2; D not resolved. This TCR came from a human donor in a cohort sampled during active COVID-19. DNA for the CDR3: TGTGCCAGCAGCGTATCTGAGCGATATGGCTACACCTTC. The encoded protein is CASSVSERYGYTF.